The 22 T cell receptor beta chains presented below share a single source sample, sequenced in a study of cytomegalovirus exposure and HLA in healthy donors. It was with 60 Vbeta and 13 Jbeta primers that the PCR ran. Clones were sequenced by immunoSEQ multiplex PCR, and TCRdb holds only the in-frame ones, with some missing. The sample carries approximately 200,000 clones, 84% recorded once. Sample: PBMCs. The receptors were sampled from a boy between 5 and 17 years old in good health and CMV-seronegative.

The J gene is TRBJ2-7, the V gene TRBV21-1; the table's D call, TRBD1, has no DNA check behind it. TRBV21-1 counts as a pseudogene. The CDR3 is made up of 13 amino acids. CDR3 DNA sequence: TGTGCCAGCGTGGACAGGGGGCTCAACGAGCAGTACTTC. Translated: CASVDRGLNEQYF.

V usage is TRBV2 and J usage is TRBJ2-2; D uncertain. The CDR3 sequence is 14 residues long. From germline, CDR1 is SNHLY and CDR2 FYNNEI. V was pared by 2 bases and J by 3 bases, with 7 bases between. In nucleotides, the CDR3 is TGTGCCAGCAGTGAATTAGCAGACACCGGGGAGCTGTTTTTT. This sequence encodes CASSELADTGELFF.

V usage is TRBV5-6 and J usage is TRBJ1-1; D call uncertain. The germline gives CDR1 SGHDT, CDR2 YYEEEE. There are 14 residues in the CDR3. V lost 2 bases and J 0 bases, leaving 8 bases between the germline ends. CDR3 in amino acids: CASSFNSLNTEAFF. CDR3 sequence (DNA): TGTGCCAGCAGCTTCAACAGCTTGAACACTGAAGCTTTCTTT.

The V gene is TRBV2, the J gene TRBJ1-5; D is unclear. V gave up 6 bases and J gave up 1 base, with 10 bases separating them. Germline CDR1 and CDR2: SNHLY and FYNNEI. The CDR3 sequence is 14 residues long. The CDR3 protein is CASSPWQSNQPQHF. CDR3 sequence (DNA): TGTGCCAGCAGCCCATGGCAAAGCAATCAGCCCCAGCATTTT.

The chain has TRBV13 and TRBJ1-3; 7 bases match TRBD1. This CDR3 is built from 19 residues. V was clipped by 5 bases and J by 0 bases; unmatched bases: 16. In germline, CDR1 is PRHDT, CDR2 FYEKMQ (reference sequence). CDR3 coding DNA: TGTGCCAGCAGCAACGAAATGGGACAGACTAAATTCTCTGGAAACACCATATATTTT. Amino acids: CASSNEMGQTKFSGNTIYF.

This clone came up a few times. Other nucleotide sequences in the sample specify the same CDR3. V and J are TRBV28 and TRBJ1-4; TRBD1 aligns across 9 bases. Trimming took 2 bases from V and 7 from J; bases not matched to a gene: 8. CDR3 length: 16 amino acids. Germline CDR1 MDHEN, CDR2 SYDVKM. The CDR3: CASSLLPGQGGEKLFF. The CDR3, as DNA: TGTGCCAGCAGTTTACTACCGGGACAGGGAGGTGAAAAACTGTTTTTT.

The chain has TRBV5-1 and TRBJ2-5; TRBD2 aligns across 10 bases. CDR1 is SGHRS, CDR2 YFSETQ, per germline. This CDR3 has 16 amino acids. The V gene end was trimmed by 4 bases and the J gene end by 0 bases; junction bases not matched to a gene: 6. In DNA form, the CDR3 reads TGCGCCAGCAGCGGACGGACTAGCGGAAACCAAGAGACCCAGTACTTC. Translation: CASSGRTSGNQETQYF.

The chain employs TRBV4-3 and TRBJ1-2; 8 bases line up with TRBD1. CDR3 length: 15 amino acids. Germline V gene sequence: CDR1 LGHNA, CDR2 YSLEER. The V segment lost 0 bases and the J segment 7 bases; nucleotides outside the gene matches: 7. CDR3 nucleotide sequence: TGCGCCAGCAGCCAAGATCGGAGGACAGGGTCTGGCTACACCTTC. Protein product: CASSQDRRTGSGYTF.

This clone was found once. The gene calls are TRBV9 and TRBJ2-5, with a weak D call TRBD2 (6 bases). V gave up 1 base and J gave up 4 bases, with 17 bases separating them. Germline V lookup: CDR1 SGDLS, CDR2 YYNGEE. The CDR3 is 16 amino acids. For the CDR3, the DNA is TGTGCCAGCAGCGTAAATCTCCGTGGAGGGGCAGAGACCCAGTACTTC. The encoded protein is CASSVNLRGGAETQYF.

The chain is built from TRBV11-1 and TRBJ2-2; no definite D call. The V and J ends lost 1 base and 4 bases respectively, with 7 bases between them. This CDR3 contains 14 residues. Germline V gives CDR1 SGHAT, CDR2 FQDESV (reference sequence). Written as DNA, the CDR3 is TGTGCCAGCAGCTTAGGTCAGTTCACCGGGGAGCTGTTTTTT. Translating it yields CASSLGQFTGELFF.

The V gene is TRBV4-3, the J gene TRBJ2-7; the D gene is possibly TRBD2 (6 bases). Deletions cut 1 base from V and 6 bases from J, with 19 bases between. The CDR3 spans 16 residues. CDR1 and CDR2 (germline): LGHNA, YSLEER. The CDR3 DNA reads as TGCGCCAGCAGCCAAGTGGCCCGGGGACTTTCTTCCGAGCAGTACTTC. Translated, it gives CASSQVARGLSSEQYF.

J is TRBJ1-5 and V is TRBV19; 8 positions match TRBD1. After removal of 4 bases from V and 6 bases from J, the junction contained 17 bases not matched to a gene. The CDR3 is 18 residues long. The germline gives CDR1 LNHDA, CDR2 SQIVND (reference sequence). CDR3 sequence reads: CASSNRGQVPPVGQPQHF. CDR3 sequence (DNA): TGTGCCAGTAGTAACCGGGGACAGGTGCCTCCAGTGGGTCAGCCCCAGCATTTT.

This clone was seen once. The gene calls are TRBV19 and TRBJ1-2; weak D call: TRBD1 (5 bases). Germline V gives CDR1 LNHDA, CDR2 SQIVND (reference sequence). The V end was cut by 6 bases, the J end by 3 bases, with 14 bases between. The CDR3 length is 14 residues. The CDR3: CASSGVTGDYGYTF. DNA for the CDR3: TGTGCCAGTAGCGGAGTCACAGGTGACTATGGCTACACCTTC. Based on the CDR3 plus reference TRBV19 and TRBJ1-2, the full variable domain is DGGITQSPKYLFRKEGQNVTLSCEQNLNHDAMYWYRQDPGQGLRLIYYSQIVNDFQKGDIAEGYSVSREKKESFPLTVTSAQKNPTAFYLCASSGVTGDYGYTFGSGTRLTVV.

Only one count was recorded for this clone. The J gene is TRBJ2-3, the V gene TRBV6-5; D unresolved. The ends were cut back, 9 bases at V and 2 bases at J, with 15 bases in the middle. Germline lookup yields CDR1 MNHEY and CDR2 SVGAGI. The CDR3 spans 14 residues. The CDR3 loop reads CARDLRLSTDTQYF. The CDR3 region has the DNA TGTGCCAGAGATCTCAGGCTTTCCACAGATACGCAGTATTTT.

V gene TRBV7-3 combines with J gene TRBJ1-2, with D perhaps TRBD1 (6 bases). Per the germline V gene, CDR1 is SGHTA and CDR2 is FQGTGA. V lost 8 bases, J lost 3 bases, and 16 bases lay in between. The CDR3 covers 14 residues. CDR3 DNA sequence: TGTGCCAGCGCCCGGGACACCTCGCACTATGGCTACACCTTC. Encoded protein: CASARDTSHYGYTF.

This chain links TRBV30 with TRBJ1-5; D is ambiguous. Germline V gene sequence: CDR1 GTSNPN, CDR2 SVGIG (reference sequence). This CDR3 spans 17 amino acids. V lost 1 base and J lost 0, with 16 bases in between. CDR3 bases: TGTGCCTGGAGTGGAGTAGAGGGAAAAGGTAGCAATCAGCCCCAGCATTTT. Its translation is CAWSGVEGKGSNQPQHF.

This rearrangement joins TRBV6-5 to TRBJ1-1; tentative D call: TRBD1 (5 bases). V shed 6 bases and J shed 4 bases, with 15 bases lying between them. The CDR3 has 14 residues. Germline CDR1 reads MNHEY; CDR2 reads SVGAGI. CDR3 in amino acids: CASSRRERGTEAFF. The CDR3 coding sequence is TGTGCCAGCAGCCGCAGGGAAAGGGGCACTGAAGCTTTCTTT.

V usage is TRBV5-6 and J usage is TRBJ2-7; weak D call: TRBD2 (7 bases). The CDR3 extends over 14 amino acids. Trimming took off 3 bases at V and 3 bases at J, with 13 bases between the two ends. Germline CDR1 reads SGHDT; CDR2 reads YYEEEE. As DNA, the CDR3 is TGTGCCAGCAGCTGGGAGGGGGTCGGCTACGAGCAGTACTTC. Translated, it gives CASSWEGVGYEQYF.

The chain has TRBV14 and TRBJ1-3; 8 bases map to TRBD1. Germline assignment: CDR1 SGHDN and CDR2 FVKESK. The CDR3 is 15 residues long. Trimming took 5 bases from V and 4 from J; bases not matched to a gene: 7. CDR3 amino acids: CASSAGQGAGNTIYF. The DNA of the CDR3 is TGTGCCAGCAGCGCTGGACAGGGTGCCGGAAACACCATATATTTT.

The chain has TRBV4-3 and TRBJ2-7; the D gene is possibly TRBD1 (6 bases). V dropped 0 bases and J dropped 3 bases, with 18 bases sitting between them. The CDR3 has 17 amino acids. Germline-derived CDR1 and CDR2 are LGHNA and YSLEER. CDR3 region: CASSQDVSGHVFYEQYF. The CDR3 DNA follows: TGCGCCAGCAGCCAAGATGTCTCGGGACACGTTTTCTACGAGCAGTACTTC.

The gene calls are TRBV6-4 and TRBJ2-1; 8 bases agree with TRBD2. Germline V CDR1 and CDR2: MRHNA, SNTAGT. The J segment lost 6 bases and the V segment lost 0 bases, leaving 10 bases of the junction unmatched. CDR3 length equals 17 residues. DNA of the CDR3: TGTGCCAGCAGTGACTCAGGAAGCGGGAGAGGGTCCAATGAGCAGTTCTTC. The encoded protein is CASSDSGSGRGSNEQFF.

The count of this clone is one. This sequence joins TRBV27 and TRBJ1-1; 7 nucleotides agree with TRBD1. CDR3 size: 17 residues. V was clipped by 4 bases and J by 0 bases; unmatched bases: 11. Germline CDR1 and CDR2: MNHEY and SMNVEV (reference sequence). The CDR3 reads CASSSIYLGGLNTEAFF. DNA of the CDR3: TGTGCCAGCAGTTCAATTTATTTAGGGGGCCTGAACACTGAAGCTTTCTTT.